Listed below are T cell receptor beta chains from one sample, sequenced in a study of Ad26.COV2.S vaccination and SARS-CoV-2 variants. Assay used: immunoSEQ multiplex PCR; TCRdb lists only in-frame clones, some missing. The sample has roughly 380,000 clones, under 95% seen once. The material was peripheral blood, obtained after recovery from COVID-19. The source is a human donor who had recovered from COVID-19. The CDR3 runs from the conserved cysteine through the conserved F or W. Each record gives: V gene, clone size, J gene, D gene, CDR3 protein, CDR3 DNA. D genes are given only for firm matches. Expanded clones get a size class; other rows say once, few or many, or leave the size out.

v_call: TRBV5-4; clone_size: NA; j_call: TRBJ2-1; d_call: NA; cdr3_aa: CASSLGQREYNEQFF; cdr3_nt: TGTGCCAGCAGCTTGGGGCAGAGGGAATACAATGAGCAGTTCTTC
v_call: TRBV6-2/TRBV6-3; clone_size: NA; j_call: TRBJ2-1; d_call: NA; cdr3_aa: CASSPRKAVDEQFF; cdr3_nt: TGTGCCAGCAGTCCCCGTAAGGCCGTGGATGAGCAGTTCTTC
v_call: TRBV2; clone_size: NA; j_call: TRBJ2-2; d_call: TRBD1; cdr3_aa: CASSEANRGRTGELFF; cdr3_nt: TGTGCCAGCAGTGAAGCAAACAGGGGAAGGACCGGGGAGCTGTTTTTT
v_call: TRBV6-5; clone_size: NA; j_call: TRBJ2-1; d_call: NA; cdr3_aa: CASRSAGTGENEQFF; cdr3_nt: TGTGCCAGCAGATCCGCGGGTACGGGGGAGAATGAGCAGTTCTTC
v_call: TRBV27; clone_size: NA; j_call: TRBJ2-3; d_call: TRBD2; cdr3_aa: CASRSGGAIDTQYF; cdr3_nt: TGTGCCAGCAGAAGCGGGGGGGCCATAGATACGCAGTATTTT
v_call: TRBV10-1; clone_size: few; j_call: TRBJ1-2; d_call: NA; cdr3_aa: CASSETTGDGYTF; cdr3_nt: TGCGCCAGCAGTGAGACCACAGGTGATGGCTACACCTTC
v_call: TRBV2; clone_size: NA; j_call: TRBJ1-2; d_call: NA; cdr3_aa: CASSEVLEGFGYTF; cdr3_nt: TGTGCCAGCAGTGAAGTCTTAGAAGGGTTTGGCTACACCTTC
v_call: TRBV4-1; clone_size: NA; j_call: TRBJ2-1; d_call: NA; cdr3_aa: CASSQDRRTEYNEQFF; cdr3_nt: TGCGCCAGCAGCCAAGATCGGAGGACAGAGTACAATGAGCAGTTCTTC
v_call: TRBV5-6; clone_size: NA; j_call: TRBJ1-2; d_call: NA; cdr3_aa: CASSPGGGYTF; cdr3_nt: TGTGCCAGCAGCCCCGGGGGCGGCTACACCTTC
v_call: TRBV6-5; clone_size: once; j_call: TRBJ1-2; d_call: NA; cdr3_aa: CASSYSITSNYGYTF; cdr3_nt: TGTGCCAGCAGTTACTCGATTACATCTAACTATGGCTACACCTTC
v_call: TRBV6-1; clone_size: NA; j_call: TRBJ1-5; d_call: NA; cdr3_aa: CASSEPPPGSNSNQPQHF; cdr3_nt: TGTGCCAGCAGTGAACCCCCCCCGGGGTCAAATAGCAATCAGCCCCAGCATTTT
v_call: TRBV5-1; clone_size: NA; j_call: TRBJ2-5; d_call: NA; cdr3_aa: CASSGTPRETQYF; cdr3_nt: TGCGCCAGCAGCGGGACTCCCAGAGAGACCCAGTACTTC
v_call: TRBV7-2; clone_size: NA; j_call: TRBJ2-1; d_call: NA; cdr3_aa: CASSFQPTRNEQFF; cdr3_nt: TGTGCCAGCAGCTTTCAACCTACTCGCAATGAGCAGTTCTTC
v_call: TRBV15; clone_size: NA; j_call: TRBJ1-6; d_call: NA; cdr3_aa: CATSRDGTFWNSPLHF; cdr3_nt: TGTGCCACCAGCAGAGACGGGACCTTTTGGAATTCACCCCTCCACTTT
v_call: TRBV5-5; clone_size: NA; j_call: TRBJ2-7; d_call: NA; cdr3_aa: CASSLGRGRWYEQYF; cdr3_nt: TGTGCCAGCAGCTTGGGCAGGGGTAGATGGTACGAGCAGTACTTC
v_call: TRBV3-1/TRBV3-2; clone_size: NA; j_call: TRBJ1-2; d_call: NA; cdr3_aa: CASSHLRPSTSRDGYTF; cdr3_nt: TGTGCCAGCAGCCACCTCAGACCTTCGACATCCCGAGATGGCTACACCTTC
v_call: TRBV6-5; clone_size: NA; j_call: TRBJ2-3; d_call: NA; cdr3_aa: CASSYYQGDTQYF; cdr3_nt: TGTGCCAGCAGTTACTACCAGGGCGATACGCAGTATTTT
v_call: TRBV19; clone_size: NA; j_call: TRBJ2-1; d_call: TRBD1; cdr3_aa: CASSPDRGLISEQFF; cdr3_nt: TGTGCCAGTTCCCCGGACAGGGGGCTGATCAGTGAGCAGTTCTTC
v_call: TRBV12-3/TRBV12-4; clone_size: NA; j_call: TRBJ1-1; d_call: NA; cdr3_aa: CASSTRVFTEAFF; cdr3_nt: TGTGCCAGCAGTACCCGTGTTTTCACTGAAGCTTTCTTT
v_call: TRBV6-2/TRBV6-3; clone_size: NA; j_call: TRBJ2-1; d_call: NA; cdr3_aa: CASTPGSGYNEQFF; cdr3_nt: TGTGCCAGCACCCCAGGGTCCGGCTACAATGAGCAGTTCTTC
v_call: TRBV25-1; clone_size: NA; j_call: TRBJ1-1; d_call: NA; cdr3_aa: CASSESIGGPMNTEAFF; cdr3_nt: TGTGCCAGCAGTGAATCTATCGGGGGCCCTATGAACACTGAAGCTTTCTTT
v_call: TRBV27; clone_size: NA; j_call: TRBJ2-2; d_call: NA; cdr3_aa: CASSLWPQGTGGELFF; cdr3_nt: TGTGCCAGCAGCCTCTGGCCCCAGGGAACGGGCGGGGAGCTGTTTTTT
v_call: TRBV19; clone_size: NA; j_call: TRBJ2-2; d_call: TRBD1; cdr3_aa: CASTRQGADTGELFF; cdr3_nt: TGTGCCAGTACCCGACAGGGGGCGGACACCGGGGAGCTGTTTTTT
v_call: TRBV9; clone_size: NA; j_call: TRBJ2-5; d_call: TRBD2; cdr3_aa: CASSVVGLAGETQYF; cdr3_nt: TGTGCCAGCAGCGTAGTGGGACTAGCGGGAGAGACCCAGTACTTC
v_call: TRBV9; clone_size: NA; j_call: TRBJ2-7; d_call: NA; cdr3_aa: CASTPSGSPVDEQYF; cdr3_nt: TGTGCCAGCACCCCCTCCGGGTCGCCTGTGGACGAGCAGTACTTC
v_call: TRBV11-2; clone_size: NA; j_call: TRBJ2-5; d_call: NA; cdr3_aa: CASSLEMASGETQYF; cdr3_nt: TGTGCCAGCAGCTTAGAGATGGCCTCGGGAGAGACCCAGTACTTC
v_call: TRBV6-1; clone_size: NA; j_call: TRBJ2-7; d_call: NA; cdr3_aa: CASSESRLYRYEQYF; cdr3_nt: TGTGCCAGCAGTGAATCCAGGCTCTACCGATACGAGCAGTACTTC
v_call: TRBV29-1; clone_size: NA; j_call: TRBJ2-5; d_call: TRBD2; cdr3_aa: CSVALAVQETQYF; cdr3_nt: TGCAGCGTGGCACTAGCGGTCCAAGAGACCCAGTACTTC
v_call: TRBV10-1; clone_size: once; j_call: TRBJ2-1; d_call: NA; cdr3_aa: CASSDGRGYNEQFF; cdr3_nt: TGCGCCAGCAGTGACGGACGGGGGTACAATGAGCAGTTCTTC
v_call: TRBV29-1; clone_size: once; j_call: TRBJ1-4; d_call: NA; cdr3_aa: CSVEEEVGLFF; cdr3_nt: TGCAGCGTTGAAGAGGAGGTAGGGCTGTTTTTT
v_call: TRBV6-4; clone_size: NA; j_call: TRBJ2-1; d_call: TRBD2; cdr3_aa: CASSEGGGASYNEQFF; cdr3_nt: TGTGCCAGCAGTGAAGGCGGGGGGGCCTCCTACAATGAGCAGTTCTTC
v_call: TRBV14; clone_size: NA; j_call: TRBJ1-1; d_call: TRBD1; cdr3_aa: CASSFQGGYTEAFF; cdr3_nt: TGTGCCAGCAGCTTCCAGGGGGGATACACTGAAGCTTTCTTT
v_call: TRBV27; clone_size: NA; j_call: TRBJ1-1; d_call: NA; cdr3_aa: CARNRASNTEAFF; cdr3_nt: TGTGCCAGGAACCGGGCCTCGAACACTGAAGCTTTCTTT
v_call: TRBV19; clone_size: once; j_call: TRBJ1-3; d_call: TRBD1; cdr3_aa: CASSMGQLSSGNTIYF; cdr3_nt: TGTGCCAGTAGTATGGGACAGCTCAGCTCTGGAAACACCATATATTTT
v_call: TRBV1; clone_size: NA; j_call: TRBJ2-3; d_call: NA; cdr3_aa: CTSSQERGGTDTQYF; cdr3_nt: TGCACCAGCAGCCAAGAGCGGGGGGGCACAGATACGCAGTATTTT
v_call: TRBV5-1; clone_size: NA; j_call: TRBJ2-3; d_call: TRBD2; cdr3_aa: CASSPSISGGSTDTQYF; cdr3_nt: TGCGCCAGCAGCCCTTCCATTAGCGGGGGGAGCACAGATACGCAGTATTTT
v_call: TRBV6-1; clone_size: NA; j_call: TRBJ2-4; d_call: NA; cdr3_aa: CASSETTSIQYF; cdr3_nt: TGTGCCAGCAGTGAAACCACCAGCATTCAGTACTTC
v_call: TRBV5-6; clone_size: once; j_call: TRBJ2-1; d_call: TRBD1; cdr3_aa: CASSSLDRGTLNEQFF; cdr3_nt: TGTGCCAGCAGCTCGTTAGACAGGGGGACTCTCAATGAGCAGTTCTTC
v_call: TRBV25-1; clone_size: NA; j_call: TRBJ2-5; d_call: TRBD1; cdr3_aa: CASSEGGTGQFQYF; cdr3_nt: TGTGCCAGCAGTGAAGGGGGGACAGGGCAGTTCCAGTACTTC
v_call: TRBV6-6; clone_size: NA; j_call: TRBJ1-5; d_call: NA; cdr3_aa: CASTIGIQPQHF; cdr3_nt: TGTGCCAGCACCATCGGGATTCAGCCCCAGCATTTT
v_call: TRBV27; clone_size: few; j_call: TRBJ2-7; d_call: NA; cdr3_aa: CASSLVPAGYEQYF; cdr3_nt: TGTGCCAGCAGTTTGGTCCCGGCGGGCTACGAGCAGTACTTC
v_call: TRBV6-6; clone_size: NA; j_call: TRBJ1-2; d_call: NA; cdr3_aa: CASSYAGVPTNYGYTF; cdr3_nt: TGTGCCAGCAGTTACGCAGGGGTCCCAACGAACTATGGCTACACCTTC
v_call: TRBV15; clone_size: NA; j_call: TRBJ2-2; d_call: NA; cdr3_aa: CATQGYGELFF; cdr3_nt: TGTGCCACCCAAGGTTACGGGGAGCTGTTTTTT